This T cell receptor (beta chain) was obtained from a study of PD-L1 blockade in urothelial cancer. Background on the study: Males with bladder-origin urothelial cancer made up about 85% of the roughly 29 patients. The authors examined blood 3 weeks (second dose) and 6 weeks after treatment start.

Spiking each PCR with synthetic TCR analog templates was performed. Repertoires were generated with immunoSEQ multiplex PCR, while TCRdb's copy carries only in-frame clones and drops some. The sample holds about 87,000 clones, more than 70% seen once. Time point denoted: pretreatment peripheral blood. Disease in patients was locally advanced or metastatic urothelial carcinoma. This CDR3 comprises 22 residues. CDR1 and CDR2 from the germline V gene are SNHLY and FYNNEI. V lost 0 bases, J lost 3 bases, and 20 bases stayed unmatched. The chain recombines TRBV2 with TRBJ2-6; TRBD2 agrees at 7 bases. The specimen comprised PBMCs, sampled around atezolizumab (anti-PD-L1) treatment. The sequence derives from an elderly woman with urothelial cancer. The CDR3 DNA is TGTGCCAGCAGTGAAGCATCCGGGGCCCCGGTCGGGAGGATGCATGGGGCCAACGTCCTGACTTTC. As protein: CASSEASGAPVGRMHGANVLTF.